A selection of T cell receptor beta chains follows, all from one sample in a study of CD8 T cells in ankylosing spondylitis. TCRdb analysed the 5' RACE reads with MiXCR anew, one entry per CDR3 protein. The sample consists of fewer than 750,000 distinct CDR3 sequences, around 20% of them appearing once. Material: blood, either unsorted or a sorted T cell fraction (not recorded which). Source of these receptors: a male donor with ankylosing spondylitis. Both conserved end residues are part of each CDR3. Each record gives: clone size, J gene, D gene, V gene, CDR3 DNA, CDR3 protein. The D gene is left open where the match is weak. Clone size, where shown, is once, few, many, or a class for clones that have expanded.

>.|TRBJ1-1|.|TRBV6-5
TGTGCCAGCAGTTACTCTCAGGGTGGCACTGAAGCTTTCTTT
CASSYSQGGTEAFF
>.|TRBJ2-1|.|TRBV16
TGTGCCAGCACTCAAGGGACGGCAACCTACAATGAGCAGTTCTTC
CASTQGTATYNEQFF
>.|TRBJ2-7|.|TRBV18
TGTGCCAGCGCGGCTGGGGATAGAAAGCAGTACTTC
CASAAGDRKQYF
>.|TRBJ1-2|TRBD1|TRBV29-1
TGCAGCGCTAGACAGGGAGATTTCTATGGCTACACCTTC
CSARQGDFYGYTF
>.|TRBJ2-1|TRBD2|TRBV28
TGTGCCAGCAGTCCCCCATTAGCGGGAGGGTACTTCTTC
CASSPPLAGGYFF
>.|TRBJ1-1|.|TRBV29-1
TGCAGCGTTCTCCCGGCAGGGAGGACTGAAGCTTTCTTT
CSVLPAGRTEAFF
>few|TRBJ1-1|TRBD1|TRBV18
TGTGCCAGCTCCAAAAATGGACAGGGTGAAGCTTTCTTT
CASSKNGQGEAFF
>few|TRBJ1-5|TRBD1|TRBV30
TGTGCCTGCTCGGGACAGGGGGATCAGCCCCAGCATTTT
CACSGQGDQPQHF
>.|TRBJ1-4|.|TRBV4-1
TGCGCCAGCAGCCAAGATTGGCAGCCCGCAACTAATGAAAAACTGTTTTTT
CASSQDWQPATNEKLFF
>few|TRBJ2-3|TRBD1|TRBV20-1
TGCAGTGCTAGAGTCCAGGGGGTAGATACGCAGTATTTT
CSARVQGVDTQYF
>.|TRBJ2-3|.|TRBV10-3
TGTGCCATCAGTTCGAACACAGATACGCAGTATTTT
CAISSNTDTQYF
>few|TRBJ1-5|.|TRBV3-1
TGTGCCAGCAGCCAAGATCTGACCAGCCAGCCCCAGCATTTT
CASSQDLTSQPQHF
>few|TRBJ2-7|TRBD1|TRBV5-1
TGCGCCAGCAGCTTGGGGACAGGACAAATTTACGAGCAGTACTTC
CASSLGTGQIYEQYF